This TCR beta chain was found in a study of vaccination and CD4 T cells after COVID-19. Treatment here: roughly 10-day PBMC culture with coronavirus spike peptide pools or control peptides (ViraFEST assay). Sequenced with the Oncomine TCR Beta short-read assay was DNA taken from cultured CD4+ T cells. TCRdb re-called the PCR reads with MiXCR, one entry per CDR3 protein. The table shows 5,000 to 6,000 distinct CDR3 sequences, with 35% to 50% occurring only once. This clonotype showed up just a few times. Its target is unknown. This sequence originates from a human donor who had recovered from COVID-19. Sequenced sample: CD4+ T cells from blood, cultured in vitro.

The CDR3 reads CASSTPPAFF. CDR3 nucleotide sequence: TGTGCCAGTAGTACCCCCCCCGCTTTCTTT. The rearrangement links TRBV19 to TRBJ1-1; D uncertain. The CDR3 runs to 10 residues. V lost 4 bases to trimming and J lost 11 bases, with 8 bases between them. Germline lookup yields CDR1 LNHDA and CDR2 SQIVND (reference sequence).